The clone carrying this TCR beta chain was found many times. Its antigen remains unidentified. The length of the CDR3 is 15 residues. Trimming removed 2 bases from V and 5 bases from J, with 16 bases in between. Healthy Caucasian individuals made up all the donors. A universal primer binding site was introduced by template switching. The final cDNA contained unique molecular identifiers. Via MiXCR, TCRdb re-called the 5' RACE reads, giving one row per CDR3 protein. Of hundreds of thousands of distinct CDR3 sequences listed, 8.5% to 9.5% were seen once; the top ten hold around 0.95%. This sample is part of a study of identical twins. Study findings and constraints: Where out-of-frame alpha sequences were twin-shared, they showed excess low generation probability. In drawing conclusions, the study used cross-sectional statistical analysis and did not follow the same donors.

The same data also went into a second study, on yellow fever vaccine responses in identical twins.

The rearrangement joins TRBV12-3 or TRBV12-4 to TRBJ2-7, with D maybe TRBD2 (5 bases). Sequencing used PBMCs. The receptor's source is a woman between 18 and 30 years old in good health. The CDR3 DNA reads as TGTGCCAGCAGTTTACCTGGGCGTGAGGGTAACGAGCAGTACTTC. It specifies CASSLPGREGNEQYF.